The 26 T cell receptor beta chains given below trace back to one sample, sequenced in a study of shared clonotypes between healthy human individuals. Naive CD8 cells lacked CD45RO, underwent positive selection for CCR7 and left out terminally differentiated effector memory CD45RA+ cells. TCRdb keeps only in-frame clones here, not all; method: immunoSEQ multiplex PCR. The top ten hold 0.9% to 1.5% of the sample, which has 1.5 million to 2.5 million clones, approximately 94% seen once. Sequencing used naive CD8+ T cells sorted from blood. All receptors come from a young man in good health.

The chain employs TRBV4-1 and TRBJ2-5, with unresolved D. Germline V lookup: CDR1 MGHRA, CDR2 YSYEKL. This CDR3 spans 15 amino acids. V was pared by 0 bases and J by 3 bases, with 11 bases between. The CDR3 protein is CASSQEVKEKETQYF. The CDR3 coding sequence is TGCGCCAGCAGCCAAGAGGTGAAAGAAAAAGAGACCCAGTACTTC.

About this clone: Distinct nucleotide sequences in the sample also encode this CDR3. V gene TRBV27 combines with J gene TRBJ1-5, with 8 bases aligning to TRBD1. Germline V CDR1 and CDR2: MNHEY, SMNVEV (reference sequence). V gave up 6 bases and J gave up 4 bases; unmatched junction bases: 5. The CDR3 consists of 14 residues. The CDR3 nucleotides read TGTGCCAGCAGAGGGCAGGGGGCTAATCAGCCCCAGCATTTT. It encodes CASRGQGANQPQHF.

The CDR3 sequence is CASTLGTGPYTEAFF. CDR3 DNA: TGTGCCAGCACCCTGGGGACAGGGCCCTACACTGAAGCTTTCTTT. J is TRBJ1-1 and V is TRBV5-6, with 9 bases that match TRBD1. V lost 6 bases to trimming and J lost 3 bases; unmatched junction nucleotides: 9. CDR1 SGHDT and CDR2 YYEEEE come from the germline V gene. The CDR3 has 15 amino acids.

The chain uses TRBV9 and TRBJ2-7; D possibly corresponds to TRBD1 (6 bases). With 0 bases removed from V and 5 bases from J, the gap between germline ends came to 15 bases. Germline CDR1 and CDR2: SGDLS and YYNGEE. The CDR3 sequence is 15 residues long. The CDR3 bases are TGTGCCAGCAGCGTAGAGGGGGAAAAATTGGACGAGCAGTACTTC. Translation gives CASSVEGEKLDEQYF. The variable domain in full, with the rest retrieved from reference TRBV9 and TRBJ2-7, is DSGVTQTPKHLITATGQRVTLRCSPRSGDLSVYWYQQSLDQGLQFLIQYYNGEERAKGNILERFSAQQFPDLHSELNLSSLELGDSALYFCASSVEGEKLDEQYFGPGTRLTVT.

CDR3 amino acids: CASGAGVSYEQYF. CDR3 coding DNA: TGCGCCAGCGGGGCGGGAGTTTCCTACGAGCAGTACTTC. The V call is TRBV10-2, the J call TRBJ2-7; 7 bases map to TRBD2. J was trimmed by 1 base and V by 8 bases; bases with no gene match: 5. CDR3 size: 13 residues. In germline, CDR1 is WSHSY, CDR2 SAAADI.

In this sample, this clone turned up once. The sample contains more than one DNA sequence encoding this CDR3. This chain uses TRBV7-9 with TRBJ2-7, with a possible D match to TRBD2 (5 bases). CDR3 length: 13 residues. Germline lookup yields CDR1 SEHNR and CDR2 FQNEAQ (reference sequence). Trimming left V 7 bases short and J 0 bases short, with 10 bases between. The CDR3 sequence: CASTRGSSYEQYF. CDR3 DNA sequence: TGTGCCAGCACGCGTGGGAGCTCCTACGAGCAGTACTTC. Complete variable domain (other parts from reference TRBV7-9 and TRBJ2-7): DTGVSQNPRHKITKRGQNVTFRCDPISEHNRLYWYRQTLGQGPEFLTYFQNEAQLEKSRLLSDRFSAERPKGSFSTLEIQRTEQGDSAMYLCASTRGSSYEQYFGPGTRLTVT.

The chain links TRBV5-6 to TRBJ2-7; D remains unclear. The CDR3 has 14 amino acids. Germline loops: CDR1 SGHDT, CDR2 YYEEEE. V lost 4 bases and J 6 bases, leaving 17 bases between the germline ends. CDR3 protein: CASSRASSWAEQYF. CDR3 coding DNA: TGTGCCAGCAGCCGGGCCTCTAGTTGGGCCGAGCAGTACTTC. The entire variable domain, with the rest obtained from reference TRBV5-6 and TRBJ2-7, is as follows: DAGVTQSPTHLIKTRGQQVTLRCSPKSGHDTVSWYQQALGQGPQFIFQYYEEEERQRGNFPDRFSGHQFPNYSSELNVNALLLGDSALYLCASSRASSWAEQYFGPGTRLTVT.

The genes are TRBV6-6 and TRBJ1-6; D uncertain. V lost 4 bases, J lost 7 bases, and 14 bases lay in between. The CDR3 totals 15 residues. Germline-derived CDR1 and CDR2 are MNHNY and SVGAGI (reference sequence). The CDR3: CASSFADPGNSPLHF. The CDR3, as DNA: TGTGCCAGCAGTTTTGCCGACCCCGGGAATTCACCCCTCCACTTT.

The chain carries TRBV11-2 and TRBJ2-7; D is unresolved. This CDR3 comprises 14 residues. Trimming pared 1 base from V and 6 bases from J, leaving 13 bases between. The germline CDR1 and CDR2 sequences are SGHAT and FQNNGV. The DNA for the CDR3 is TGTGCCAGCAGCTTAGGGGTTTCGACCCCCGAGCAGTACTTC. Amino acids: CASSLGVSTPEQYF.

V and J are TRBV7-8 and TRBJ2-5, with TRBD2 as a possible D gene (5 bases). The last part of the DNA fits TRBJ2-7 better; the J call may be wrong. The CDR3 length is 13 residues. Germline V gene data show CDR1 as SGHVS and CDR2 as FQNEAQ. The CDR3, as DNA: TGTGCCAGCAGCTTAGCGCGAGGGTACGAGCAGTACTTC. This translates into CASSLARGYEQYF.

The chain joins TRBV10-1 to TRBJ2-7, with D possibly TRBD1 on 5 matching bases. The V end lost 4 bases, the J end lost 0 bases, and 7 bases lay between the germline ends. Germline values: CDR1 WNHNN, CDR2 SYGVQD (reference sequence). The CDR3 extends over 13 amino acids. The CDR3 bases are TGCGCCAGCAGTGGACAGTCCTCCTACGAGCAGTACTTC. The encoded protein is CASSGQSSYEQYF.

The chain uses TRBV9 and TRBJ2-2; no clear D gene. V was clipped by 0 bases and J by 4 bases, with 13 bases between them. In germline, CDR1 is SGDLS, CDR2 YYNGEE. The length of the CDR3 is 16 residues. The CDR3 region has the DNA TGTGCCAGCAGCGTAGGATCCCCTGGCGGCACCGGGGAGCTGTTTTTT. Translated: CASSVGSPGGTGELFF.

V is TRBV4-3 and J is TRBJ2-1, with a weak D call TRBD1 (6 bases). V lost 1 base and J 5 bases, leaving 12 bases between the germline ends. This CDR3 has 15 amino acids. The germline V gene has CDR1 LGHNA and CDR2 YSLEER. CDR3 loop: CASSQAGTPNNEQFF. The DNA for the CDR3 is TGCGCCAGCAGCCAAGCCGGGACACCGAACAATGAGCAGTTCTTC.

This sequence joins TRBV29-1 and TRBJ2-7, with 11 bases lining up with TRBD2. CDR1 is SQVTM and CDR2 is ANQGSEA in the germline V gene. This CDR3 has 15 residues. Trimming removed 3 bases from V and 7 bases from J; junction bases left unmatched: 11. CDR3 nucleotides: TGCAGCGTTGAGACCCTAGCGGGAGGTTTAGAGGAGCAGTACTTC. Its protein is CSVETLAGGLEEQYF.

This chain joins TRBV27 and TRBJ2-7; 9 bases match TRBD2. The CDR3 is 14 residues long. The germline gives CDR1 MNHEY, CDR2 SMNVEV (reference sequence). Trimming at V came to 6 bases and at J to 7 bases, leaving 10 bases not matched to a gene. CDR3 in amino acids: CASSPSGARAEQYF. CDR3 nucleotide sequence: TGTGCCAGCAGCCCTAGCGGGGCCCGGGCAGAGCAGTACTTC.

V gene TRBV27 combines with J gene TRBJ2-7; the D gene is possibly TRBD1 (5 bases). This CDR3 has 14 residues. Germline V lookup: CDR1 MNHEY, CDR2 SMNVEV (reference sequence). V lost 4 bases and J 3 bases, leaving 13 bases between the germline ends. For the CDR3, the DNA is TGTGCCAGCAGTTGGGGCGTAGGGGACTACGAGCAGTACTTC. It is translated as CASSWGVGDYEQYF.

The J gene is TRBJ2-5, the V gene TRBV2; unclear D gene. The CDR3 covers 13 residues. Germline CDR1 and CDR2: SNHLY and FYNNEI. V dropped 4 bases and J dropped 0 bases, with 6 bases sitting between them. Written as DNA, the CDR3 is TGTGCCAGCAGTGGGCGAAACCAAGAGACCCAGTACTTC. This gives the protein CASSGRNQETQYF.

The sample holds one count of this clone. One base away lies a much larger clone, so this may be a sequencing read error. Additional DNA sequences in this sample encode the identical CDR3. The chain has TRBV28 and TRBJ2-7, with a weak D call TRBD1 (5 bases). Germline lookup yields CDR1 MDHEN and CDR2 SYDVKM. The length of the CDR3 is 13 residues. Trimming left V 2 bases short and J 0 bases short, with 5 bases between. The CDR3 sequence is CASSLDSSYEQYF. CDR3 coding DNA: TGTGCCAGCAGTTTAGACAGCTCCTACGAGCAGTACTTC.

J is TRBJ1-3 and V is TRBV15; weak D call: TRBD1 (6 bases). Germline values: CDR1 LNHNV, CDR2 YYDKDF (reference sequence). V lost 5 bases and J 1 base, leaving 27 bases between the germline ends. CDR3 length: 20 residues. The CDR3 here is CATSGLGTLQPDGSGNTIYF. The DNA of the CDR3 is TGTGCCACCAGCGGGCTCGGGACATTACAACCCGACGGGTCTGGAAACACCATATATTTT.

This rearrangement joins TRBV30 to TRBJ2-1, with D perhaps TRBD1 or TRBD2 (5 bases each). Per germline, CDR1 GTSNPN and CDR2 SVGIG (reference sequence). The V end lost 0 bases, the J end lost 7 bases, and 10 bases lay between the germline ends. There are 13 residues in the CDR3. CDR3 bases: TGTGCCTGGAGTGTACAATGGGGGAATGAGCAGTTCTTC. Translating it yields CAWSVQWGNEQFF.

A single count supports this clone. The chain links TRBV2 to TRBJ2-1, with a possible D match to TRBD2 (7 bases). Germline CDR1 is SNHLY and CDR2 is FYNNEI. This CDR3 has 16 residues. With 7 bases removed from V and 7 bases from J, the gap between germline ends came to 23 bases. The CDR3 DNA reads TGTGCCAGCACCCTCGGAGGGGGGGGTGGTATGAATGAGCAGTTCTTC. It specifies CASTLGGGGGMNEQFF.

V and J are TRBV19 and TRBJ2-7, with D possibly called TRBD1 or TRBD2 (5 bases each). The CDR3 is made up of 13 amino acids. V gave up 5 bases and J gave up 2 bases, with 10 bases separating them. Germline loops: CDR1 LNHDA, CDR2 SQIVND (reference sequence). CDR3 DNA: TGTGCCAGTAGTCGGGACCCGACCTACGAGCAGTACTTC. Translating it yields CASSRDPTYEQYF.

The chain links TRBV29-1 to TRBJ2-3; the D call may be TRBD1 or TRBD2 (6 bases each). Between the trimmed V and J ends, which lost 3 bases and 2 bases, there was a span of 15 bases. In germline, CDR1 is SQVTM, CDR2 ANQGSEA. The CDR3 is made up of 15 amino acids. CDR3 in DNA: TGCAGCGTTGATTCGACGGGGGCGACCACAGATACGCAGTATTTT. Translated: CSVDSTGATTDTQYF.

The genes are TRBV9 and TRBJ2-5; TRBD2 agrees at 12 bases. Germline CDR1 and CDR2: SGDLS and YYNGEE. J lost 5 bases, V lost 3 bases, and 5 bases had no gene match. CDR3 length: 15 amino acids. The chain's CDR3 is CASSASGRASETQYF. CDR3 nucleotides: TGTGCCAGCAGCGCTAGCGGGAGGGCCTCTGAGACCCAGTACTTC. Full variable domain (missing parts from reference TRBV9 and TRBJ2-5): DSGVTQTPKHLITATGQRVTLRCSPRSGDLSVYWYQQSLDQGLQFLIQYYNGEERAKGNILERFSAQQFPDLHSELNLSSLELGDSALYFCASSASGRASETQYFGPGTRLLVL.

The gene calls are TRBV7-6 and TRBJ2-2, with TRBD2 identical over 8 bases. Germline V gives CDR1 SGHVS, CDR2 FNYEAQ. This CDR3 region has 17 residues. Trimming cost V 1 base and J 1 base; bases outside gene matches: 5. The CDR3 loop reads CASSLDSAGGNTGELFF. For the CDR3, the DNA is TGTGCCAGCAGCTTAGATTCGGCGGGAGGGAACACCGGGGAGCTGTTTTTT.

This chain uses TRBV7-9 with TRBJ1-1; the D gene is possibly TRBD1 (6 bases). Deletions cut 5 bases from V and 1 base from J, with 14 bases between. The CDR3 loop spans 15 amino acids. CDR1 is SEHNR, CDR2 FQNEAQ, per germline (reference sequence). DNA of the CDR3: TGTGCCAGCAGCCCAGACAGGACCCAGAACACTGAAGCTTTCTTT. It codes for CASSPDRTQNTEAFF. The whole variable domain, remainder taken from reference TRBV7-9 and TRBJ1-1, is DTGVSQNPRHKITKRGQNVTFRCDPISEHNRLYWYRQTLGQGPEFLTYFQNEAQLEKSRLLSDRFSAERPKGSFSTLEIQRTEQGDSAMYLCASSPDRTQNTEAFFGQGTRLTVV.